This TCR beta chain was found in a study of monozygotic twins with inflammatory bowel disease. Whole-study findings and limits: IBD patients shared fewer clonotypes with other individuals than healthy twins, especially patients with disease activity signs. Variability in patient repertoires may have come partly from differing immunosuppressive treatments. A lone strong IBD-associated signal or clonotype found no support.

In the case of this clonotype: What it binds is unknown.

Using eight separate reactions per sample, the authors generated cDNA. TCRdb processed the 5' RACE reads again and assigns one entry to each CDR3 protein, with no DNA. This sample contains over 130,000 distinct CDR3 sequences. There are 14 residues in the CDR3. Germline V gives CDR1 LNHNV, CDR2 YYDKDF (reference sequence). The rearrangement links TRBV15 to TRBJ2-1. This TCR was recovered from a human donor with ulcerative colitis or Crohn's disease, or a healthy co-twin of an affected twin (not recorded which). The sample consisted of blood. CDR3 residues: CATSRGLIGDEQFF.